Here is one TCR beta chain with its context. Study processing details: The assay estimated nucleated cells by amplifying reference gene primers. Libraries were prepared by immunoSEQ multiplex PCR; TCRdb keeps only in-frame clonotypes and omits some of them. That table gives V, J and clone size, and the DNA gave D and trimming. The sample holds nearly 80,000 clones, roughly 90% seen once. This specimen comes from a study of blood T cell repertoires in COVID-19. Sequenced input: peripheral blood. This clonotype was sampled from a woman of 80 years or more with acute or convalescent COVID-19.

CDR3 DNA: TGTGCCAGCAGCCGTACCGGGACTAGCGGATCCTACGAGCAGTACTTC. Translating it yields CASSRTGTSGSYEQYF. The V call is TRBV4-2, the J call TRBJ2-7; 11 bases match TRBD2. Germline V gene data show CDR1 as LGHNA and CDR2 as YNFKEQ. The CDR3 is 16 residues long. V lost 4 bases, J lost 1 base, and 6 bases stayed unmatched.